This TCR beta chain is from a study of blood T cell repertoires in COVID-19. Across the whole study: Acute-phase and convalescent COVID-19 samples originated in the United States, Italy and Spain.

CDR1 and CDR2 (germline): MNHEY, SVGEGT. Trimming cost V 2 bases and J 4 bases, with 9 bases left between them. CDR3 length: 13 residues. This clone was detected only once. Repertoires were generated with immunoSEQ multiplex PCR, while TCRdb's copy carries only in-frame clones and drops some. The sample includes roughly 39,000 clones, 80% to 90% of them seen just once. This chain uses TRBV6-2 or TRBV6-3 with TRBJ2-7, with D possibly matching TRBD2 (6 bases). The clonotype was recovered from a woman in her 70s with acute or convalescent COVID-19. The material sequenced was peripheral blood. CDR3 protein: CASSYAGTYEQYV. The CDR3 nucleotides are TGTGCCAGCAGTTACGCCGGGACTTACGAGCAGTACGTC.